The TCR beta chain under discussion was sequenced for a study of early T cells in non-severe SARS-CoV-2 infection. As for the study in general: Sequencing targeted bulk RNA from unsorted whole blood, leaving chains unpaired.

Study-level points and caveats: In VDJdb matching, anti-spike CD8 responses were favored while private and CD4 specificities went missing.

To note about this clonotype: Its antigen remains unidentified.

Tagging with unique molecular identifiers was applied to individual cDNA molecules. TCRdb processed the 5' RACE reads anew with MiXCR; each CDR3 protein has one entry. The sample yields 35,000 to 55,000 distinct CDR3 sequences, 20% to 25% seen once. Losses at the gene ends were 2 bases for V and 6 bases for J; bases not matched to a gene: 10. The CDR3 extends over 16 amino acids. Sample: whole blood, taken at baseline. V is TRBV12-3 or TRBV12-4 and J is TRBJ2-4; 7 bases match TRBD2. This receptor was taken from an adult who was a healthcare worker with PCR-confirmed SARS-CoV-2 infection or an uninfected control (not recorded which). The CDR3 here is CASSLMGGMNANIQYF. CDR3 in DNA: TGTGCCAGCAGTTTAATGGGGGGGATGAACGCAAACATTCAGTACTTC.